This entry lists 30 T cell receptor beta chains sequenced from one sample in a study of OX40 agonist ivuxolimab in advanced cancers. Some clones are missing from TCRdb's copy, which holds only in-frame ones; the method was immunoSEQ multiplex PCR. The profile shows approximately 54,000 clones, around 90% of them singletons. Material: CD4+ or CD8+ T cells sorted from blood, obtained in a trial of the OX40 agonist ivuxolimab. The receptors shown here come from an adult with an advanced solid tumor such as melanoma, head and neck, liver or kidney cancer.

V gene TRBV9 combines with J gene TRBJ2-2; 11 bases are a match to TRBD1. The germline V gene encodes CDR1 SGDLS and CDR2 YYNGEE. The trim removed 7 bases at V and 1 base at J, leaving 12 bases unmatched. The CDR3 loop spans 18 amino acids. CDR3: CASAGTGGPDVNTGELFF. In nucleotides, the CDR3 is TGTGCCAGCGCCGGGACAGGGGGACCCGACGTGAACACCGGGGAGCTGTTTTTT.

V and J are TRBV6-1 and TRBJ1-3; D gene ambiguous. Trimming took off 2 bases at V and 0 bases at J, with 5 bases between the two ends. The CDR3 is made up of 14 amino acids. Germline lookup yields CDR1 MNHNS and CDR2 SASEGT. The CDR3 loop reads CASSEWGSGNTIYF. The CDR3 DNA is TGTGCCAGCAGTGAATGGGGCTCTGGAAACACCATATATTTT.

V and J are TRBV28 and TRBJ1-1; the match to TRBD1 covers 8 bases. Germline trimming cut 5 bases from V and 4 bases from J; bases unmatched to any gene: 0. CDR3 length: 12 residues. Looked up from germline, CDR1 is MDHEN and CDR2 is SYDVKM. In nucleotides, the CDR3 is TGTGCCAGCAGTACAGGGGGCACTGAAGCTTTCTTT. Protein product: CASSTGGTEAFF.

The V call is TRBV30, the J call TRBJ2-5; the D gene could be TRBD1 or TRBD2 (6 bases each). With 5 bases removed from V and 4 bases from J, the gap between germline ends came to 11 bases. From germline, CDR1 is GTSNPN and CDR2 SVGIG (reference sequence). The CDR3 extends over 12 amino acids. The CDR3, as DNA: TGTGCCTGGGGGGGCGGGACAGAGACCCAGTACTTC. It is translated as CAWGGGTETQYF.

The chain links TRBV30 to TRBJ2-7; tentatively, D is TRBD1 (6 bases). Looked up from germline, CDR1 is GTSNPN and CDR2 is SVGIG (reference sequence). This CDR3 is 12 amino acids long. V lost 1 base to trimming and J lost 9 bases, with 13 bases between them. CDR3 amino acids: CAWSAQGDVQYF. CDR3 nucleotide sequence: TGTGCCTGGAGTGCACAGGGAGATGTGCAGTACTTC.

The CDR3: CASSLRTGGPYEQYF. The CDR3, as DNA: TGTGCCAGCAGCCTTCGGACAGGGGGCCCCTACGAGCAGTACTTC. V and J are TRBV4-2 and TRBJ2-7; 11 bases line up with TRBD1. J lost 2 bases, V lost 4 bases, and 4 bases had no gene match. Germline V gene data show CDR1 as LGHNA and CDR2 as YNFKEQ. The CDR3 extends over 15 amino acids.

This clone was observed a handful of times. The rearrangement uses TRBV4-3 and TRBJ1-2; D is unresolved. V shed 0 bases and J shed 2 bases, with 10 bases lying between them. From germline, CDR1 is LGHNA and CDR2 YSLEER. CDR3 length equals 15 residues. CDR3: CASSQDMTQNYGYTF. For the CDR3, the DNA is TGCGCCAGCAGCCAAGATATGACGCAGAACTATGGCTACACCTTC.

The chain has TRBV7-9 and TRBJ1-2; D gene uncertain. There are 11 residues in the CDR3. The ends were cut back, 4 bases at V and 12 bases at J, with 12 bases in the middle. The germline gives CDR1 SEHNR, CDR2 FQNEAQ (reference sequence). The CDR3 DNA reads TGTGCCAGCAGCTCCGCAATGATTCACACCTTC. Its translation: CASSSAMIHTF.

This clone has only a few counts. The V call is TRBV19, the J call TRBJ1-2; no reliable D call. CDR1 and CDR2 from the germline V gene are LNHDA and SQIVND (reference sequence). The CDR3 spans 12 residues. Between the trimmed V and J ends, which lost 3 bases and 1 base, there was a span of 3 bases. The CDR3 nucleotides read TGTGCCAGTAGTATCCTTAACTATGGCTACACCTTC. Its protein product is CASSILNYGYTF.

The sample holds one count of this clone. The gene calls are TRBV13 and TRBJ2-3, with D uncertain. The CDR3 has 15 amino acids. Looked up from germline, CDR1 is PRHDT and CDR2 is FYEKMQ (reference sequence). Trimming shortened V by 2 bases and J by 6 bases, and 15 bases separated the two germline ends. The CDR3 DNA is TGTGCCAGCAGCTTAAAAGGCCCTCAGGAGGATACGCAGTATTTT. Amino acid sequence: CASSLKGPQEDTQYF.

V usage is TRBV27 and J usage is TRBJ2-2; a possible D gene is TRBD2 (6 bases). CDR3 length: 13 residues. The germline CDR1 and CDR2 sequences are MNHEY and SMNVEV (reference sequence). V lost 4 bases to trimming and J lost 6 bases, with 9 bases between them. For the CDR3, the DNA is TGTGCCAGCAGTTGGGGCGGGGCCGGGGAGCTGTTTTTT. Translated, it gives CASSWGGAGELFF.

The V and J genes are TRBV11-2 and TRBJ2-7, with D tentatively TRBD1 (5 bases). This CDR3 comprises 12 residues. CDR1 and CDR2 (germline): SGHAT, FQNNGV. V lost 4 bases and J lost 10, with 14 bases in between. CDR3: CASSSLRQIQYF. For the CDR3, the DNA is TGTGCCAGCAGCTCCCTTAGACAGATACAGTACTTC. The complete variable domain, with remaining parts taken from reference TRBV11-2 and TRBJ2-7, reads EAGVAQSPRYKIIEKRQSVAFWCNPISGHATLYWYQQILGQGPKLLIQFQNNGVVDDSQLPKDRFSAERLKGVDSTLKIQPAKLEDSAVYLCASSSLRQIQYFGPGTRLTVT.

The chain combines TRBV6-6 with TRBJ2-3, with 11 positions matching TRBD2. CDR1 is MNHNY, CDR2 SVGAGI, per germline (reference sequence). This CDR3 spans 15 amino acids. The J segment lost 10 bases and the V segment lost 5 bases, leaving 11 bases of the junction unmatched. CDR3 DNA sequence: TGTGCCAGCAGTGAGATAGCGGGGGGGAAGACGGCGCAGTATTTT. It translates to CASSEIAGGKTAQYF.

As concerns this clone: The identical CDR3 is also encoded by other nucleotide sequences in the sample. V usage is TRBV5-6 and J usage is TRBJ2-7; the D is unclear. Per germline, CDR1 SGHDT and CDR2 YYEEEE. The CDR3 has 12 amino acids. V was trimmed by 2 bases and J by 3 bases, leaving 6 bases between them. The CDR3 region has the DNA TGTGCCAGCAGCTTTGGCAGCTACGAGCAGTACTTC. Its protein product is CASSFGSYEQYF.

The CDR3 reads CASSPFQRGLRAANYGYTF. The CDR3 DNA is TGTGCCAGCAGCCCTTTTCAGAGGGGTCTACGGGCAGCTAACTATGGCTACACCTTC. The chain employs TRBV9 and TRBJ1-2; maybe TRBD1 (5 bases). Looked up from germline, CDR1 is SGDLS and CDR2 is YYNGEE. This CDR3 comprises 19 residues. Trimming left V 4 bases short and J 0 bases short, with 25 bases between.

CDR3 DNA sequence: TGTGCCATCAGTGAGTCAGAGGTGGGCTACGAGCAGTACTTC. It encodes CAISESEVGYEQYF. The V gene is TRBV10-3, the J gene TRBJ2-7; D is uncertain. Trimming removed 0 bases from V and 3 bases from J, with 9 bases in between. Per germline, CDR1 ENHRY and CDR2 SYGVKD. The CDR3 has 14 residues.

V and J are TRBV5-4 and TRBJ2-1, with D possibly being TRBD1 (5 bases). This CDR3 has 15 amino acids. Germline CDR1 reads SGHNT; CDR2 reads YYREEE (reference sequence). V lost 2 bases, J lost 5 bases, and 14 bases lay in between. CDR3 nucleotide sequence: TGTGCCAGCAGCTTTGATGGTGGGGCGGACAATGAGCAGTTCTTC. This gives the protein CASSFDGGADNEQFF.

This chain joins TRBV4-1 and TRBJ1-1; 10 nucleotides line up with TRBD1. With V trimmed by 4 bases and J by 5 bases, 4 bases remained unmatched. This CDR3 has 14 residues. Per germline, CDR1 MGHRA and CDR2 YSYEKL. CDR3 in DNA: TGCGCCAGCAGCCCGGGACAGGGGATAACTGAAGCTTTCTTT. Encoded protein: CASSPGQGITEAFF.

The genes are TRBV10-3 and TRBJ2-7; 10 positions match TRBD2. CDR3 size: 15 residues. V gave up 0 bases and J gave up 5 bases; unmatched junction bases: 4. Germline values: CDR1 ENHRY, CDR2 SYGVKD. In nucleotides, the CDR3 is TGTGCCATCAGTGAGTCGCGGCTAGCGGGAGACGAGCAGTACTTC. Its translation: CAISESRLAGDEQYF.

The genes are TRBV13 and TRBJ2-3; 10 bases fit TRBD1. The CDR3 is 15 amino acids. CDR1 and CDR2 (germline): PRHDT, FYEKMQ (reference sequence). J gave up 3 bases and V 5 bases, and 5 bases lay outside the gene matches. DNA for the CDR3: TGTGCCAGCAGCCCGGGACAGGGGTGGACAGATACGCAGTATTTT. Amino acids: CASSPGQGWTDTQYF.

In this sample, this clone turned up a few times. The gene calls are TRBV15 and TRBJ2-3; 8 bases match TRBD1. CDR1 LNHNV and CDR2 YYDKDF come from the germline V gene (reference sequence). The CDR3 is 16 amino acids. V trimming: 0 bases; J trimming: 4 bases; junction bases outside the gene matches: 6. For the CDR3, the DNA is TGTGCCACCAGCAGAGATGGTCAGGGGGCTCCAGATACGCAGTATTTT. Protein product: CATSRDGQGAPDTQYF.

This clone was counted a single time. The chain carries TRBV5-6 and TRBJ2-1; TRBD1 agrees at 9 bases. V lost 2 bases, J lost 9 bases, and 9 bases stayed unmatched. Germline V gives CDR1 SGHDT, CDR2 YYEEEE. The CDR3 is 15 amino acids. The CDR3 region is CASSFTGGWVGEQFF. The CDR3 DNA sequence: TGTGCCAGCAGCTTTACAGGGGGCTGGGTAGGTGAGCAGTTCTTC.

CDR3 in DNA: TGTGCCAGCAGCTTTTCGGACAGGGGATCTGGGGCCAACGTCCTGACTTTC. Amino acid sequence: CASSFSDRGSGANVLTF. This chain connects TRBV7-6 to TRBJ2-6, with TRBD1 identical over 9 bases. After removal of 3 bases from V and 1 base from J, the junction contained 4 bases not matched to a gene. The CDR3 contains 17 residues. Germline V lookup: CDR1 SGHVS, CDR2 FNYEAQ.

V and J are TRBV19 and TRBJ2-3; D not certain. Germline lookup yields CDR1 LNHDA and CDR2 SQIVND (reference sequence). V dropped 4 bases and J dropped 0 bases, with 11 bases sitting between them. The CDR3 loop spans 15 amino acids. The CDR3 loop reads CASSTGRASTDTQYF. The CDR3 nucleotides read TGTGCCAGTAGTACCGGGCGTGCTAGCACAGATACGCAGTATTTT.

V usage is TRBV28 and J usage is TRBJ2-1; 7 positions match TRBD2. Trimming removed 3 bases from V and 3 bases from J; junction bases left unmatched: 8. The CDR3 sequence is 16 residues long. CDR1 is MDHEN and CDR2 is SYDVKM in the germline V gene. CDR3 DNA: TGTGCCAGCAGTTTCAGTGGGAGGGCCCTCTACAATGAGCAGTTCTTC. Its protein is CASSFSGRALYNEQFF.

This clone was observed once. V usage is TRBV7-9 and J usage is TRBJ1-2; TRBD1 might be the D (5 bases). V was shortened by 5 bases and J by 6 bases, with 19 bases between the two germline ends. This CDR3 contains 15 residues. Germline V gene data show CDR1 as SEHNR and CDR2 as FQNEAQ (reference sequence). This CDR3 reads CASSRLSGQGNGYTF. The CDR3 DNA follows: TGTGCCAGCAGCCGACTGTCGGGGCAAGGAAATGGCTACACCTTC.

The chain uses TRBV6-5 and TRBJ2-2; D is perhaps TRBD1 or TRBD2 (5 bases each). Germline CDR1 reads MNHEY; CDR2 reads SVGAGI. The CDR3 is 14 residues long. The V end was cut by 5 bases, the J end by 6 bases, with 13 bases between. DNA for the CDR3: TGTGCCAGCAGTCAACAACTGGGACCCGGGGAGCTGTTTTTT. Its translation is CASSQQLGPGELFF.

V usage is TRBV27 and J usage is TRBJ1-5; perhaps TRBD1 as D (5 bases). The CDR3 runs to 15 residues. Trimming cost V 1 base and J 1 base, with 8 bases left between them. The V gene's germline CDR1 is MNHEY and CDR2 SMNVEV (reference sequence). CDR3 in DNA: TGTGCCAGCAGTTTATACGGGGGAAGCAATCAGCCCCAGCATTTT. Protein sequence: CASSLYGGSNQPQHF.

V usage is TRBV9 and J usage is TRBJ2-1; D remains unclear. Germline V CDR1 and CDR2: SGDLS, YYNGEE. Trimming pared 0 bases from V and 1 base from J, leaving 5 bases between. The CDR3 runs to 14 residues. CDR3 nucleotides: TGTGCCAGCAGCGTAGAGTTATCCTACAATGAGCAGTTCTTC. As protein: CASSVELSYNEQFF.

The rearrangement joins TRBV19 to TRBJ2-3, with 7 bases aligning to TRBD2. CDR1 is LNHDA, CDR2 SQIVND, per germline (reference sequence). The V gene end was trimmed by 7 bases and the J gene end by 1 base; junction bases not matched to a gene: 11. This CDR3 region has 16 residues. The CDR3 loop is CASTPRTSVRTDTQYF. The CDR3 nucleotides are TGTGCCAGTACCCCCCGAACTAGCGTCCGCACAGATACGCAGTATTTT.